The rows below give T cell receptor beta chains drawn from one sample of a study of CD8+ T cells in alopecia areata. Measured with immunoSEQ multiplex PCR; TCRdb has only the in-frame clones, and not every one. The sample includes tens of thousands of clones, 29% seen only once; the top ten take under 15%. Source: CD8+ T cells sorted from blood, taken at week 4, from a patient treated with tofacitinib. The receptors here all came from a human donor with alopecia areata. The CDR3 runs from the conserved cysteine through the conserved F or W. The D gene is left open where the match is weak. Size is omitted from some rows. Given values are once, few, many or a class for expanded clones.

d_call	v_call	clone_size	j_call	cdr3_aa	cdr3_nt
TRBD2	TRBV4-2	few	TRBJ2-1	CASSQVPAGDYNEQFF	TGTGCCAGCAGCCAAGTTCCAGCGGGAGACTACAATGAGCAGTTCTTC
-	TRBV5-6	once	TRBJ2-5	CASGRGAGETQYF	TGTGCCAGCGGTCGGGGGGCAGGAGAGACCCAGTACTTC
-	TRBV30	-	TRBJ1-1	CAWSGLEGEAFF	TGTGCCTGGAGTGGGTTAGAGGGTGAAGCTTTCTTT
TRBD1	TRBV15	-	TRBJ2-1	CATSRGRDRLVEQFF	TGTGCCACCAGCAGAGGACGGGACAGGTTGGTTGAGCAGTTCTTC
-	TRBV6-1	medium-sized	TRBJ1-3	CASGDGVSGNTIYF	TGTGCCAGCGGAGACGGGGTCTCTGGAAACACCATATATTTT
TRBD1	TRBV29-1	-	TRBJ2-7	CSAWTGSYEQYF	TGCAGCGCTTGGACAGGGTCCTACGAGCAGTACTTC
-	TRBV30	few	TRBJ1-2	CAWSVDRIYGYTF	TGTGCCTGGAGTGTAGACAGAATCTATGGCTACACCTTC
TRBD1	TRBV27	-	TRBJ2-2	CASSFTGGSGELFF	TGTGCCAGCAGTTTTACAGGGGGCAGCGGGGAGCTGTTTTTT
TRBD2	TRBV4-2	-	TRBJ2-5	CASSQEVAGGEETQYF	TGTGCCAGCAGCCAAGAAGTAGCGGGAGGTGAAGAGACCCAGTACTTC
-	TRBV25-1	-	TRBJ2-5	CASSDDYEETQYF	TGTGCCAGCAGTGACGATTATGAAGAGACCCAGTACTTC
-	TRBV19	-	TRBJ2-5	CATSSEIAQYF	TGTGCCACCAGTAGCGAAATCGCCCAGTACTTC
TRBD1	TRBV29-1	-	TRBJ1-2	CSVEDGTGEGYGYTF	TGCAGCGTTGAAGACGGGACAGGGGAGGGCTATGGCTACACCTTC
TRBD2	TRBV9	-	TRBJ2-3	CASSVGGRLTDTQYF	TGTGCCAGCAGCGTAGGCGGGAGGCTGACAGATACGCAGTATTTT
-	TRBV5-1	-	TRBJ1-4	CASSSAGELFF	TGCGCCAGCAGCTCCGCCGGGGAACTGTTTTTT
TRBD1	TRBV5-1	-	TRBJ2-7	CASSPEDREDHEQYF	TGCGCCAGCAGCCCAGAGGACAGGGAGGACCACGAGCAGTACTTC
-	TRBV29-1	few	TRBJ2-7	CSVVPLTDEQYF	TGCAGCGTTGTTCCCCTAACGGACGAGCAGTACTTC
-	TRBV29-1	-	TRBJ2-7	CSVGDSYEQYF	TGCAGCGTTGGGGACTCCTACGAGCAGTACTTC
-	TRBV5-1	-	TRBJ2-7	CASSYTGTDEQYF	TGCGCCAGCAGCTACACCGGGACCGACGAGCAGTACTTC
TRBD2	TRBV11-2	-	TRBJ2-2	CASSPNRSGTKGGELFF	TGTGCCAGCAGCCCCAACCGCAGCGGGACTAAGGGCGGGGAGCTGTTTTTT